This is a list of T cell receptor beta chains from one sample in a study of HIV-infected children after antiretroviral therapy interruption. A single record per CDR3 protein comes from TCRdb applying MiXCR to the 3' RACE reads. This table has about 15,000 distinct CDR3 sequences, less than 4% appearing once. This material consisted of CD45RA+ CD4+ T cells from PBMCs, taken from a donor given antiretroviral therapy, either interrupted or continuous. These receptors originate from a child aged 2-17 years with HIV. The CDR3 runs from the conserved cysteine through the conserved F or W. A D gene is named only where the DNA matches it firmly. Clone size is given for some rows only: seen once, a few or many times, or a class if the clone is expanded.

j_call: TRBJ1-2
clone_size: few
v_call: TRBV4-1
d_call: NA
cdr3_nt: TGCGCCAGCAGCCAAGATAAGATCCCCCTCATCGTTAACTATGGCTACACCTTC
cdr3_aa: CASSQDKIPLIVNYGYTF

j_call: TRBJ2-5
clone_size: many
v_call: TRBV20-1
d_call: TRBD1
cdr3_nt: TGCAGTGCTAGAGGACAGGGTGGAGAGACCCAGTACTTC
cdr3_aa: CSARGQGGETQYF

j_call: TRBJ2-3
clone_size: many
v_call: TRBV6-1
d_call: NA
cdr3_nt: TGTGCCAGCCGCCAGGGTGTCTCAGATACGCAGTATTTT
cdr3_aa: CASRQGVSDTQYF

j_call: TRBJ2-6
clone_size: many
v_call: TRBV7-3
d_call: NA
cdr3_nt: TGTGCCAGCAGCTTCGGGGAGTCTGGGGCCAACGTCCTGACTTTC
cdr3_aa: CASSFGESGANVLTF

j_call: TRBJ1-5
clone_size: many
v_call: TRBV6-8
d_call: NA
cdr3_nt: TGTGCCAGCAGCCCGGGACCCATTAGCAATCAGCCCCAGCATTTT
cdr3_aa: CASSPGPISNQPQHF

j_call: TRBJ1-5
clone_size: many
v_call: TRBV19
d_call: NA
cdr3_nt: TGTGCCAGTAGTATAGTCGTGGCAGCTCATCAGCCCCAGCATTTT
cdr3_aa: CASSIVVAAHQPQHF

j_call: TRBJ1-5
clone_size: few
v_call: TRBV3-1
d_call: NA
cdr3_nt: TGTGCCAGCAGCCAAGGTTTGGGCGGTCAGCCCCAGCATTTT
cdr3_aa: CASSQGLGGQPQHF

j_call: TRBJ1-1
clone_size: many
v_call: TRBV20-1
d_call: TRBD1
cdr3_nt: TGCAGTGCTAGCACAGGGGGGGGAAACACTGAAGCTTTCTTT
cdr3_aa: CSASTGGGNTEAFF

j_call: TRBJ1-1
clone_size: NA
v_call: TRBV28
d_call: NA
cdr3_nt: TGTGCCAGCAGTCGGGGAGACATGAACACTGAAGCTTTCTTT
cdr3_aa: CASSRGDMNTEAFF

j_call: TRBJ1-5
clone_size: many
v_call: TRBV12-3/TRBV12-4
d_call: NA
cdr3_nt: TGTGCCAGCAGTTTACGGGAGTATCAGCCCCAGCATTTT
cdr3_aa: CASSLREYQPQHF

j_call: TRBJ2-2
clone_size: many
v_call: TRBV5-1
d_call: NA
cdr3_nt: TGCGCCAGCAGCTTGGACAGGACGGGCGGGGAGCTGTTTTTT
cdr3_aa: CASSLDRTGGELFF

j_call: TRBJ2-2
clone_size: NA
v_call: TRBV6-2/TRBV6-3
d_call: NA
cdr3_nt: TGTGCCAGCACACGAAACGCCGGGGAGCTGTTTTTT
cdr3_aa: CASTRNAGELFF

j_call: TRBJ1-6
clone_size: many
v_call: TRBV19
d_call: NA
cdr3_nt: TGTGCCAGTAGTATTGGACGGAGCCTGGGAATTCCCCTCCACTTT
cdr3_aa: CASSIGRSLGIPLHF

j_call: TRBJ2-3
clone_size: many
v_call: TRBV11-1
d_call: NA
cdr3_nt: TGTGCCAGCAGCTGGGCAGATACGCAGTATTTT
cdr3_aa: CASSWADTQYF

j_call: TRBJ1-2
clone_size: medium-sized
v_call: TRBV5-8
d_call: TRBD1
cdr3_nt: TGTGCCAGCAGCTCACACAGGGGAGTATATGGCTACACCTTC
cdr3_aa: CASSSHRGVYGYTF

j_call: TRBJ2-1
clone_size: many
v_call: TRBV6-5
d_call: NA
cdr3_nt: TGTGCCAGCAGCCCCCAGCTGATGGGTAACAATGAGCAGTTCTTC
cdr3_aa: CASSPQLMGNNEQFF

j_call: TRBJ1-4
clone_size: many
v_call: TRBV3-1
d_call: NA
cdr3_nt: TGTGCCAGCAGCCAAGCCTCCGGGCCCCTGTTTTTT
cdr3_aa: CASSQASGPLFF

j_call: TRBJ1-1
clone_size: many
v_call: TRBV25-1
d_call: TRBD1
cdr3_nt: TGTGCCAGCAGCCCGGGACAGGGTGGTGAAGCTTTCTTT
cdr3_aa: CASSPGQGGEAFF

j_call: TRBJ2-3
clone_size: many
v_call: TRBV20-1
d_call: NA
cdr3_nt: TGCAGTGCTAGAGATCAGTCCTCAGATACGCAGTATTTT
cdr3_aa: CSARDQSSDTQYF

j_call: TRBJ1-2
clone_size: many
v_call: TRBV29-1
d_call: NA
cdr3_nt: TGCAGCGTTTTTGGCAGGGACTATGGCTACACCTTC
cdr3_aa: CSVFGRDYGYTF

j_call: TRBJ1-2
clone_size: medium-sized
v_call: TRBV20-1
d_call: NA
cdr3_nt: TGCAGTGCTAGAGATGGACGGACTTATGGCTACACCTTC
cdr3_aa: CSARDGRTYGYTF

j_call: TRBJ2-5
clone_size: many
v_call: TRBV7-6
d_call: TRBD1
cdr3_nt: TGTGCCAGCAGCGTGCGACAGGGGACCCAAGAGACCCAGTACTTC
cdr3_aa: CASSVRQGTQETQYF

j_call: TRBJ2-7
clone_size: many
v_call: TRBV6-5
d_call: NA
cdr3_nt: TGTGCCAGCAGTTTGAGTGGGGTGCAGTACTTC
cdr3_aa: CASSLSGVQYF

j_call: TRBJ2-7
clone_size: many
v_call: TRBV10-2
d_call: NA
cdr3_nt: TGCGCCAGCAGTGAGTTCCGGGACCCCCCAAACTTC
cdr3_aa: CASSEFRDPPNF

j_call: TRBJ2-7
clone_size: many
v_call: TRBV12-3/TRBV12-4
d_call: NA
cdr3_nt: TGTGCCAGCAGTCAAGACCCACCCTACGAGCAGTACTTC
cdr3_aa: CASSQDPPYEQYF

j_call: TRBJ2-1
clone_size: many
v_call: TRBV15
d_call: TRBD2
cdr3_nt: TGTGCCACCAGCAGAGAATCAAGCGGGAGGGCGAACAATGAGCAGTTCTTC
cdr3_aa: CATSRESSGRANNEQFF

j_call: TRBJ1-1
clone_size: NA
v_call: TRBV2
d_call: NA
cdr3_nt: TGTGCCAGCAGTGAATCGGTAGTGAGCACTGAAGCTTTCTTT
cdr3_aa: CASSESVVSTEAFF

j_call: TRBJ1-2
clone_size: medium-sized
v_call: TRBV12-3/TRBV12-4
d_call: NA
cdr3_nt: TGTGCCAGCAGTAGTTACCGGGACAACTATGGCTACACCTTC
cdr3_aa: CASSSYRDNYGYTF

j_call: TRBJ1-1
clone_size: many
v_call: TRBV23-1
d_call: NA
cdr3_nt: TGCGCCAGCAGTCAAGAACCCAACGGCGTCTTT
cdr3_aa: CASSQEPNGVF

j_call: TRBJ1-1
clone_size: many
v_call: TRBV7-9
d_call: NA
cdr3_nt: TGTGCCAGCAGCCTAAAGGGGGGGGACACTGAAGCTTTCTTT
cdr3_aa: CASSLKGGDTEAFF

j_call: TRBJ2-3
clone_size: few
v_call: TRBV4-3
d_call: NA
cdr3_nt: TGCGCCAGCAGCTTGTTACGCGGGATGGATACGCAGTATTTT
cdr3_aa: CASSLLRGMDTQYF

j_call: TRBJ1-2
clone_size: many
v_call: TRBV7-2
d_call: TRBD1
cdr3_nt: TGTGCCAGCAGCCCGGGACAGGCTTATGGCTACACCTTC
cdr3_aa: CASSPGQAYGYTF

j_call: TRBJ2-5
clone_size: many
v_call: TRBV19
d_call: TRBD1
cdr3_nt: TGTGCCAGCAGGGGACAGGGTGGGGACACCCAGTACTTT
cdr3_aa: CASRGQGGDTQYF

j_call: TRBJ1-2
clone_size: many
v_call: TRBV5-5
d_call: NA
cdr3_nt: TGTGCCAGCAGCTTGGGGGGCGCAGGCTATGGCTACACCTTC
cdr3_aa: CASSLGGAGYGYTF

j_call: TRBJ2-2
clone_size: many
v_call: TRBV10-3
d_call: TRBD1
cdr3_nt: TGTGCCATGAGGGGGCATAACACCGGGGAGCTGTTTTTT
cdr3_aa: CAMRGHNTGELFF

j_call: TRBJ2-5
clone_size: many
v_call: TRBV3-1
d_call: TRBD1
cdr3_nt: TGTGCCAGCAGCCAAGGGGACAGGAGAGAGACCCAGTACTTC
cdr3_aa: CASSQGDRRETQYF

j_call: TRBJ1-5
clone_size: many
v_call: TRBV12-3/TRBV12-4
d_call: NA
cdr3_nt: TGTGCCAGCAGTTTAAGGGGCAATCAGCCCCAGCATTTT
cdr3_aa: CASSLRGNQPQHF

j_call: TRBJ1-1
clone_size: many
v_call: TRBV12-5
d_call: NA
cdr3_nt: TGTGCTAGTACAGCGATGAACACTGAAGCTTTCTTT
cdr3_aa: CASTAMNTEAFF

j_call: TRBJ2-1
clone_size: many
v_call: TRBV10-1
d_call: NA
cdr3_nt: TGCGCCAGCAGTGTGGACGCGGGGGCTCTCAGGCAGTTCTTC
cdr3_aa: CASSVDAGALRQFF

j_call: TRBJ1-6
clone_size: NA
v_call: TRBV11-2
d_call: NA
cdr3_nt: TGTGCCAGCAGCCCCCGACCGTATAATTCACCCCTCCACTTT
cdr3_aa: CASSPRPYNSPLHF

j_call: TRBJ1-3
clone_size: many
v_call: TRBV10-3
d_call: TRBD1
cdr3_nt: TGTGCCATCAGTGAGTCGAGACAGGGTGGAAACACCATATATTTT
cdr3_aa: CAISESRQGGNTIYF

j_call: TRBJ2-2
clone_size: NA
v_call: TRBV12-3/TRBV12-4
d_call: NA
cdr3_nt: TGTGCCAGCACCCGCCTCCGCCAGTCAGGGGATACCGGGGAGCTGTTTTTT
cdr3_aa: CASTRLRQSGDTGELFF

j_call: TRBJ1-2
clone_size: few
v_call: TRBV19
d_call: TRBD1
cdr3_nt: TGTGCCAGTAGCGTTTACGGGGGACAGGGCCTCGGCTACACCTTC
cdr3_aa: CASSVYGGQGLGYTF

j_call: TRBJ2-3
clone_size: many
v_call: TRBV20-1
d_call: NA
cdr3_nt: TGCAGTGCTAGGGACTTGGCCACAGATACGCAGTATTTT
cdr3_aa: CSARDLATDTQYF

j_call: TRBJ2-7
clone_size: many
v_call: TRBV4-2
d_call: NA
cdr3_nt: TGTGCCAGCAGCCAAGACTGGGGGGGCTATGAACAGTACTTC
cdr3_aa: CASSQDWGGYEQYF

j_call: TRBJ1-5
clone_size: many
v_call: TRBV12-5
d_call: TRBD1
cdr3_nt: TGTGCTAGTGGTTTGTACGGGGACAGGGCTCAGCCCCAGCATTTT
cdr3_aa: CASGLYGDRAQPQHF

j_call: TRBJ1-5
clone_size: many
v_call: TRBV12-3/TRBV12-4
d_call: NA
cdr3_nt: TGTGCCAGCAGTTTTAAAAATAATCAGCCCCAGCATTTT
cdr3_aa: CASSFKNNQPQHF

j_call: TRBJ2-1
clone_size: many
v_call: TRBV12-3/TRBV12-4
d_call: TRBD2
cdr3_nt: TGTGCCAGCAGTATGCCGGGACTAGCGGGCTCGGATGAGCAGTTCTTC
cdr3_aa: CASSMPGLAGSDEQFF

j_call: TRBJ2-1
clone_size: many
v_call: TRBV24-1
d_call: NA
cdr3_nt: TGTGCCACCAGTGACCCCCAGGAGGCAGAGGGTTACAATGAGCAGTTCTTC
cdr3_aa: CATSDPQEAEGYNEQFF